The 28 T cell receptor beta chains listed next were all sequenced from one sample in a study of beta chain features in type 1 diabetes. Notes on the study in general: A moderate, significant TCRB CDR3 shortening appeared in type 1 diabetes across four CD4+ subsets.

What was sequenced were expressed TCRB transcripts, since all of the isolated RNA had been reverse transcribed. Libraries were prepared by immunoSEQ multiplex PCR; TCRdb keeps only in-frame clonotypes and omits some of them. The sample lists over 150,000 clones, 10% seen once, with roughly 0.45% in the top ten. These TCRs are of unknown antigen specificity. Sequencing was carried out using central memory CD4+ T cells from blood. These TCRs come from a man between 25 and 39 years old with type 1 diabetes.

In its sample, this clone was seen a few times. This chain joins TRBV28 and TRBJ1-2, with D hard to call. CDR3 size: 15 residues. Germline V gene data show CDR1 as MDHEN and CDR2 as SYDVKM. The ends were cut back, 6 bases at V and 8 bases at J, with 22 bases in the middle. CDR3 in DNA: TGTGCCAGCAGCCCGCCACTCCCAGGTTTACGCGGCTACACCTTC. It codes for CASSPPLPGLRGYTF.

V usage is TRBV19 and J usage is TRBJ1-4, with D possibly being TRBD1 (5 bases). The CDR3 is 15 residues long. V was shortened by 6 bases and J by 5 bases, with 16 bases between the two germline ends. CDR1 is LNHDA, CDR2 SQIVND, per germline (reference sequence). The CDR3 sequence is CASRSAGTANEKLFF. CDR3 bases: TGTGCCAGTAGGTCGGCCGGGACTGCGAATGAAAAACTGTTTTTT.

This clone was observed a few times. This chain links TRBV28 with TRBJ1-4; D might be TRBD1 (5 bases). V dropped 6 bases and J dropped 4 bases, with 12 bases sitting between them. The CDR3 has 14 amino acids. Germline loops: CDR1 MDHEN, CDR2 SYDVKM. CDR3 in DNA: TGTGCCAGCAGGCCGGGGGACCGTAATGAAAAACTGTTTTTT. It codes for CASRPGDRNEKLFF.

Of note for this clone: Other DNA sequences in this sample translate to the same CDR3. V and J are TRBV9 and TRBJ2-5; D perhaps matches TRBD2 (6 bases). Trimming removed 0 bases from V and 3 bases from J, with 9 bases in between. CDR1 is SGDLS, CDR2 YYNGEE, per germline. The CDR3 loop spans 14 amino acids. This CDR3 reads CASSVAGGEETQYF. CDR3 coding DNA: TGTGCCAGCAGCGTAGCTGGAGGGGAAGAGACCCAGTACTTC.

J is TRBJ2-7 and V is TRBV18; D gene unclear. Germline V gene data show CDR1 as KGHSH and CDR2 as LQKENI. The V end lost 3 bases, the J end lost 2 bases, and 8 bases lay between the germline ends. This CDR3 contains 13 residues. The CDR3 sequence: CASSPSQTYEQYF. CDR3 DNA sequence: TGTGCCAGCTCACCTTCTCAGACCTACGAGCAGTACTTC.

This clone was seen a few times. The rearrangement uses TRBV4-1 and TRBJ2-3; TRBD2 agrees at 8 bases. The CDR3 covers 16 residues. Germline CDR1 is MGHRA and CDR2 is YSYEKL. V was clipped by 3 bases and J by 5 bases; unmatched bases: 10. The CDR3 nucleotides are TGCGCCAGCAGCCAGAGACCAGCGGGAGCGGGAGATACGCAGTATTTT. This gives the protein CASSQRPAGAGDTQYF.

This clone has a handful of counts. The chain carries TRBV29-1 and TRBJ2-4; 15 bases align to TRBD2. Per germline, CDR1 SQVTM and CDR2 ANQGSEA. The CDR3 runs to 19 residues. Germline trimming cut 4 bases from V and 3 bases from J; bases unmatched to any gene: 13. The CDR3 DNA reads as TGCAGCGTTGGTAAGGCGGCGGGACTAGCGGGAGGAGACAAAAACATTCAGTACTTC. This encodes CSVGKAAGLAGGDKNIQYF.

This clone occurred a few times. This chain joins TRBV23-1 and TRBJ2-3; 8 nucleotides match TRBD2. TRBV23-1 qualifies as an ORF whose function is uncertain. The CDR3 runs 14 residues. V shed 2 bases, J shed 6 bases, and the junction held 4 bases outside the gene matches. The CDR3 bases are TGCGCCAGCAGTCAACCGCGGGGGGACGATACGCAGTATTTT. Encoded protein: CASSQPRGDDTQYF.

This clone appeared a few times. The gene calls are TRBV4-2 and TRBJ2-3; D not certain. Germline loops: CDR1 LGHNA, CDR2 YNFKEQ. V was pared by 0 bases and J by 8 bases, with 6 bases between. CDR3 length: 12 residues. The CDR3 is CASSQDRGTQYF. The CDR3 DNA reads TGTGCCAGCAGCCAAGATCGCGGTACGCAGTATTTT.

This chain connects TRBV28 to TRBJ2-2; D unclear. Deletions cut 3 bases from V and 1 base from J, with 3 bases between. The CDR3 has 13 amino acids. The germline gives CDR1 MDHEN, CDR2 SYDVKM. The CDR3 coding sequence is TGTGCCAGCAGTTTCCAGAACACCGGGGAGCTGTTTTTT. Protein product: CASSFQNTGELFF.

The chain uses TRBV5-4 and TRBJ2-1, with 9 positions matching TRBD2. The CDR3 is 13 residues long. From germline, CDR1 is SGHNT and CDR2 YYREEE (reference sequence). CDR3 loop: CGMTSGTYNEQFF. The CDR3 bases are TGTGGGATGACTAGCGGAACCTACAATGAGCAGTTCTTC. Using reference TRBV5-4 and TRBJ2-1 for the parts outside the CDR3, the full variable domain is ETGVTQSPTHLIKTRGQQVTLRCSSQSGHNTVSWYQQALGQGPQFIFQYYREEENGRGNFPPRFSGLQFPNYSSELNVNALELDDSALYLCGMTSGTYNEQFFGPGTRLTVL.

There are a few counts of this clone. Other nucleotide sequences in the sample specify the same CDR3. The chain uses TRBV29-1 and TRBJ2-1, with TRBD1 as a possible D gene (5 bases). The CDR3 totals 14 residues. In germline, CDR1 is SQVTM, CDR2 ANQGSEA. The V end was cut by 5 bases, the J end by 6 bases, with 17 bases between. DNA for the CDR3: TGCAGCGTTAGGGGCGGTCCTTATCCCAATGAGCAGTTCTTC. The encoded protein is CSVRGGPYPNEQFF.

This clone was counted a few times. This chain links TRBV5-1 with TRBJ1-4; D gene unclear. CDR1 and CDR2 (germline): SGHRS, YFSETQ. The CDR3 runs 15 residues. Trimming stripped 0 bases from V and 7 bases from J, with 13 bases between. For the CDR3, the DNA is TGCGCCAGCAGCTTGGCCGCCGGGGAAAGTGAAAAACTGTTTTTT. It is translated as CASSLAAGESEKLFF.

V and J are TRBV7-9 and TRBJ2-7; 7 nucleotides line up with TRBD1. V gave up 5 bases and J gave up 1 base; unmatched junction bases: 5. The CDR3 totals 14 residues. The germline CDR1 and CDR2 sequences are SEHNR and FQNEAQ (reference sequence). CDR3 in DNA: TGTGCCAGCAGCCCCGGGACAGTTTCCTACGAGCAGTACTTC. It is translated as CASSPGTVSYEQYF.

V is TRBV27 and J is TRBJ2-7, with D tentatively TRBD2 (6 bases). CDR1 is MNHEY and CDR2 is SMNVEV in the germline V gene (reference sequence). The V and J ends lost 2 bases and 3 bases respectively, with 11 bases between them. CDR3 length: 14 amino acids. Written as DNA, the CDR3 is TGTGCCAGCAGTTTAAGCGGGTACAACTACGAGCAGTACTTC. Translated, it gives CASSLSGYNYEQYF.

This clone was seen a few times. J is TRBJ1-3 and V is TRBV9, with D possibly matching TRBD1 (5 bases). CDR1 is SGDLS and CDR2 is YYNGEE in the germline V gene. This CDR3 has 14 amino acids. Between the trimmed V and J ends, which lost 4 bases and 1 base, there was a span of 9 bases. This CDR3 reads CASSLGGSGNTIYF. In DNA, the CDR3 is TGTGCCAGCAGCCTCGGGGGGTCTGGAAACACCATATATTTT.

The chain joins TRBV6-5 to TRBJ2-7; D might be TRBD1 (6 bases). Trimming stripped 6 bases from V and 2 bases from J, with 11 bases between. Germline V gene data show CDR1 as MNHEY and CDR2 as SVGAGI. There are 13 residues in the CDR3. The CDR3 reads CASSQQGTYEQYF. CDR3 DNA sequence: TGTGCCAGCAGCCAACAGGGAACCTACGAGCAGTACTTC.

The chain recombines TRBV6-1 with TRBJ1-4; possible D gene TRBD1, 6 bases. This CDR3 is 12 amino acids long. V lost 9 bases, J lost 10 bases, and 15 bases lay in between. Germline V CDR1 and CDR2: MNHNS, SASEGT. In nucleotides, the CDR3 is TGTGCCAGTCGTCCACAGGGTGGAAAACTGTTTTTT. It encodes CASRPQGGKLFF.

This clone appeared a few times. V is TRBV9 and J is TRBJ1-2; 11 bases line up with TRBD1. The CDR3 spans 16 residues. The germline gives CDR1 SGDLS, CDR2 YYNGEE. V lost 4 bases to trimming and J lost 7 bases; unmatched junction nucleotides: 12. In nucleotides, the CDR3 is TGTGCCAGCAGCCCCCAATCTGGGACAGGGGGAGGTGGCTACACCTTC. It is translated as CASSPQSGTGGGGYTF.

The rearrangement links TRBV11-2 to TRBJ2-7; 10 bases agree with TRBD2. Germline V gene data show CDR1 as SGHAT and CDR2 as FQNNGV. V was clipped by 1 base and J by 7 bases; unmatched bases: 10. The CDR3 consists of 16 residues. The CDR3 sequence is CASSLAPLAGDREQYF. CDR3 DNA sequence: TGTGCCAGCAGCTTAGCCCCCCTAGCGGGAGATCGGGAGCAGTACTTC.

The chain employs TRBV7-9 and TRBJ2-1, with D hard to call. The length of the CDR3 is 13 residues. Trimming removed 5 bases at V and 8 bases at J, with 13 bases between. CDR1 SEHNR and CDR2 FQNEAQ come from the germline V gene (reference sequence). The CDR3 is CASSPDFLDEQFF. Written as DNA, the CDR3 is TGTGCCAGCAGCCCCGATTTTTTAGATGAGCAGTTCTTC.

This clone was seen only a few times. The V and J genes are TRBV23-1 and TRBJ1-5, with D hard to call. TRBV23-1 is an ORF, with its function uncertain. The V gene lost 4 bases and the J gene lost 0 bases, with 7 bases spanning the gap. This CDR3 is 14 amino acids long. CDR3 protein: CASSRSVSNQPQHF. In DNA form, the CDR3 reads TGCGCCAGCAGTCGTTCGGTTAGCAATCAGCCCCAGCATTTT.

V usage is TRBV5-1 and J usage is TRBJ1-2; a possible D gene is TRBD1 (5 bases). V was clipped by 0 bases and J by 4 bases, with 13 bases between them. Germline V gene data show CDR1 as SGHRS and CDR2 as YFSETQ. The CDR3 runs to 15 residues. Written as DNA, the CDR3 is TGCGCCAGCAGCTTGGAAGCAGGGAGGGGCTATGGCTACACCTTC. Translating gives CASSLEAGRGYGYTF. The variable domain in full, completed from reference TRBV5-1 and TRBJ1-2, reads KAGVTQTPRYLIKTRGQQVTLSCSPISGHRSVSWYQQTPGQGLQFLFEYFSETQRNKGNFPGRFSGRQFSNSRSEMNVSTLELGDSALYLCASSLEAGRGYGYTFGSGTRLTVV.

In its sample, this clone was seen a few times. The chain's CDR3 is CSAVAGLNQPQHF. CDR3 nucleotide sequence: TGCAGCGCGGTGGCAGGGTTAAATCAGCCCCAGCATTTT. The chain combines TRBV29-1 with TRBJ1-5, with D possibly matching TRBD1 (5 bases). Trimming cost V 7 bases and J 4 bases, with 14 bases left between them. The CDR3 sequence is 13 residues long. Looked up from germline, CDR1 is SQVTM and CDR2 is ANQGSEA.

This chain links TRBV19 with TRBJ2-1; 12 bases align to TRBD2. The CDR3 loop spans 18 amino acids. The germline V gene has CDR1 LNHDA and CDR2 SQIVND (reference sequence). Germline trimming cut 7 bases from V and 0 bases from J; bases unmatched to any gene: 10. CDR3: CASTPGLAGGASYNEQFF. Written as DNA, the CDR3 is TGTGCCAGTACTCCGGGACTAGCGGGTGGGGCCTCCTACAATGAGCAGTTCTTC.

This clone was seen more than once but under ten times. The V call is TRBV5-4, the J call TRBJ2-5; 8 positions agree with TRBD2. This CDR3 has 15 residues. J lost 4 bases, V lost 1 base, and 6 bases had no gene match. Looked up from germline, CDR1 is SGHNT and CDR2 is YYREEE (reference sequence). The CDR3 DNA follows: TGTGCCAGCAGCTTGTCGTGGACTAGCCGAGAGACCCAGTACTTC. Its protein product is CASSLSWTSRETQYF.

V is TRBV4-2 and J is TRBJ1-1, with D perhaps TRBD1 (6 bases). The length of the CDR3 is 14 residues. CDR1 is LGHNA, CDR2 YNFKEQ, per germline. V was clipped by 5 bases and J by 4 bases, with 14 bases between them. The CDR3 DNA is TGTGCCAGCAGCACCGTGGGGGGGGCCACTGAAGCTTTCTTT. Protein: CASSTVGGATEAFF.

This clone showed up many times. The gene calls are TRBV7-2 and TRBJ2-3, with 9 bases identical to TRBD2. CDR1 SGHTA and CDR2 FQGNSA come from the germline V gene. The CDR3 covers 16 residues. V dropped 4 bases and J dropped 4; count of bases not matched to a gene: 9. CDR3 DNA sequence: TGTGCCAGCAGCTCCGATAGCGGGAGAACCGCAGATACGCAGTATTTT. Encoded protein: CASSSDSGRTADTQYF.